Each of the 18 T cell receptor beta chains below was sequenced from the same sample in a study of early T cells in non-severe SARS-CoV-2 infection. MiXCR was run by TCRdb on the 5' RACE reads, yielding one entry per CDR3 protein. The data show about 80,000 distinct CDR3 sequences, 10% to 15% seen once. The source was whole blood, collected at baseline. The receptors were sampled from an adult who was a healthcare worker with PCR-confirmed SARS-CoV-2 infection or an uninfected control (not recorded which). The donor label of this sample is uncertain.

V is TRBV29-1 and J is TRBJ1-1; D is unresolved. Germline V CDR1 and CDR2: SQVTM, ANQGSEA. This CDR3 has 12 amino acids. V lost 4 bases, J lost 3 bases, and 9 bases lay in between. Here the CDR3 reads CSVGARDTEAFF. The CDR3 DNA reads TGCAGCGTTGGGGCGCGCGACACTGAAGCTTTCTTT.

The CDR3 coding sequence is TGCGCCAGCAGCCAAGCCTCGGGACTGCAAGAGACCCAGTACTTC. This sequence encodes CASSQASGLQETQYF. The J gene is TRBJ2-5, the V gene TRBV4-1, with D tentatively TRBD2 (6 bases). Deletions cut 1 base from V and 2 bases from J, with 11 bases between. Germline V gene data show CDR1 as MGHRA and CDR2 as YSYEKL. This CDR3 has 15 residues.

This clonotype was detected only a few times. J is TRBJ2-7 and V is TRBV2; 7 bases match TRBD1. The V gene end was trimmed by 2 bases and the J gene end by 5 bases; junction bases not matched to a gene: 9. The CDR3 is made up of 15 amino acids. Germline CDR1 is SNHLY and CDR2 is FYNNEI. The DNA of the CDR3 is TGTGCCAGCAGTGAATACGCGGCAGGGGGTGACGAGCAGTACTTC. This codes for CASSEYAAGGDEQYF.

The chain employs TRBV18 and TRBJ2-1; D is unclear. CDR3 size: 16 residues. Deletions cut 3 bases from V and 0 bases from J, with 12 bases between. Germline-derived CDR1 and CDR2 are KGHSH and LQKENI. CDR3 nucleotide sequence: TGTGCCAGCTCACCGATACCACTGAGCTCCTACAATGAGCAGTTCTTC. This sequence encodes CASSPIPLSSYNEQFF.

On this clonotype itself: This sequence may be a read error, since a much larger clone differs from it by one base. The CDR3 coding sequence is TGTGCCAGCAGCCAAGGGATGCGTGAGGACCCGAGCTCCTACGAGCAGTGCTTC. This encodes CASSQGMREDPSSYEQCF. The chain carries TRBV3-2 and TRBJ2-7; the D call TRBD2 from the table was never checked on the DNA. TRBV3-2 counts as a pseudogene. CDR3 length: 18 residues.

CDR3 residues: CASSRGDSSSEAFF. The CDR3 region has the DNA TGTGCCAGCAGTCGGGGGGACAGCAGTTCTGAAGCTTTCTTT. The chain couples TRBV27 to TRBJ1-1; 7 positions match TRBD1. Trimming took 5 bases from V and 6 from J; bases not matched to a gene: 9. The CDR3 is 14 amino acids. Germline V gene sequence: CDR1 MNHEY, CDR2 SMNVEV (reference sequence).

This rearrangement joins TRBV4-1 to TRBJ2-7; the match to TRBD2 covers 10 bases. Germline trimming cut 4 bases from V and 0 bases from J; bases unmatched to any gene: 15. The CDR3 runs 19 residues. Germline V gene lookup returns CDR1 MGHRA and CDR2 YSYEKL. CDR3 bases: TGCGCCAGCAGCCCCCGTCCCATAGCGGGAGGTACCATCTCCTACGAGCAGTACTTC. It specifies CASSPRPIAGGTISYEQYF.

This clonotype was detected only a few times. The rearrangement links TRBV7-9 to TRBJ1-2; 7 nucleotides match TRBD1. The CDR3 has 14 residues. Germline V CDR1 and CDR2: SEHNR, FQNEAQ (reference sequence). The junction had 8 bases not matched to a gene; V was cut back by 5 bases and J by 5 bases. The CDR3 sequence is CASSPPGQIYGYTF. The CDR3 nucleotides are TGTGCCAGCAGCCCACCGGGACAGATTTATGGCTACACCTTC.

The gene calls are TRBV7-3 and TRBJ1-6; D is undetermined. V lost 3 bases and J 7 bases, leaving 7 bases between the germline ends. The CDR3 contains 13 residues. CDR1 and CDR2 (germline): SGHTA, FQGTGA. The DNA of the CDR3 is TGTGCCAGCAGCTTCGCATGGAATTCACCCCTCCACTTT. Translation gives CASSFAWNSPLHF.

This clonotype was detected ten times or more. The chain employs TRBV5-4 and TRBJ1-2, with D possibly being TRBD1 (5 bases). The V gene's germline CDR1 is SGHNT and CDR2 YYREEE (reference sequence). V lost 0 bases to trimming and J lost 4 bases, with 10 bases between them. The CDR3 loop spans 14 amino acids. In DNA form, the CDR3 reads TGTGCCAGCAGCTTGGAGAGCGACAGCTATGGCTACACCTTC. Amino acid sequence: CASSLESDSYGYTF.

The chain carries TRBV7-2 and TRBJ2-3; D gene ambiguous. Trimming removed 1 base at V and 3 bases at J, with 8 bases between. The CDR3 contains 14 residues. Germline CDR1 SGHTA, CDR2 FQGNSA. The CDR3 spells CASSLDYGTDTQYF. Written as DNA, the CDR3 is TGTGCCAGCAGCTTAGATTATGGAACAGATACGCAGTATTTT.

This chain uses TRBV20-1 with TRBJ2-3, with D unresolved. The CDR3 spans 14 residues. Germline CDR1 reads DFQATT; CDR2 reads SNEGSKA (reference sequence). The V end lost 1 base, the J end lost 5 bases, and 13 bases lay between the germline ends. The CDR3 coding sequence is TGCAGTGCTAGAGCTTTCGAGTGGGGAGATACGCAGTATTTT. Encoded protein: CSARAFEWGDTQYF.

The V call is TRBV5-4, the J call TRBJ2-3, with 10 nucleotides matching TRBD2. Germline CDR1 is SGHNT and CDR2 is YYREEE (reference sequence). This CDR3 has 15 amino acids. V was pared by 4 bases and J by 4 bases, with 6 bases of the junction left unmatched. In DNA, the CDR3 is TGTGCCAGCAGCGTAGGACTAGCGGAGCCAGATACGCAGTATTTT. Its protein is CASSVGLAEPDTQYF.

This clonotype has only a few counts. V gene TRBV4-3 combines with J gene TRBJ2-7; tentatively, D is TRBD1 or TRBD2 (5 bases each). Trimming left V 0 bases short and J 4 bases short, with 10 bases between. From germline, CDR1 is LGHNA and CDR2 YSLEER. CDR3 length: 14 residues. The CDR3 DNA is TGCGCCAGCAGCCAAGAACCCGGGGCATACGAGCAGTACTTC. It translates to CASSQEPGAYEQYF.

The J gene is TRBJ1-4, the V gene TRBV10-3; D is unresolved. Germline CDR1 is ENHRY and CDR2 is SYGVKD. V dropped 0 bases and J dropped 6 bases, with 8 bases sitting between them. The CDR3 has 14 residues. CDR3 bases: TGTGCCATCAGTGAGTCGCGGTCTGATGAAAAACTGTTTTTT. It translates to CAISESRSDEKLFF.

This clonotype was seen ten or more times. This chain uses TRBV29-1 with TRBJ1-1; D gene unclear. Deletions cut 5 bases from V and 6 bases from J, with 10 bases between. Per the germline V gene, CDR1 is SQVTM and CDR2 is ANQGSEA. The CDR3 covers 11 residues. CDR3 amino acids: CSVREAAEAFF. In DNA form, the CDR3 reads TGCAGCGTTCGAGAGGCAGCTGAAGCTTTCTTT. Supplemented by reference TRBV29-1 and TRBJ1-1, the full variable domain reads SAVISQKPSRDICQRGTSLTIQCQVDSQVTMMFWYRQQPGQSLTLIATANQGSEATYESGFVIDKFPISRPNLTFSTLTVSNMSPEDSSIYLCSVREAAEAFFGQGTRLTVV.

This clonotype occurred a few times. The V call is TRBV20-1, the J call TRBJ2-2; 8 bases line up with TRBD1. The V gene end was trimmed by 3 bases and the J gene end by 5 bases; junction bases not matched to a gene: 8. Looked up from germline, CDR1 is DFQATT and CDR2 is SNEGSKA (reference sequence). The CDR3 has 15 residues. The CDR3 spells CSASDRGGRTGELFF. CDR3 DNA: TGCAGTGCTAGCGACAGGGGTGGGAGAACCGGGGAGCTGTTTTTT.

The chain uses TRBV15 and TRBJ2-3; D is undetermined. CDR1 and CDR2 (germline): LNHNV, YYDKDF (reference sequence). The CDR3 is 14 amino acids. Trimming cost V 5 bases and J 6 bases, with 15 bases left between them. The CDR3 reads CATSPTPTTDTQYF. The CDR3, as DNA: TGTGCCACCAGCCCGACACCCACAACCGATACGCAGTATTTT.